The following is a TCR beta chain sequence with its context. These data come from a study of shared clonotypes between healthy human individuals. Study as a whole: Researchers drew samples from a couple of women and a few men aged 18 to 49.

It was at deep level that the assay was run. Profiled with immunoSEQ multiplex PCR; TCRdb holds only in-frame clones, not every one. The table includes roughly 2 million clones, roughly 95% detected once. Unmatched junction bases numbered 6, after V lost 6 bases and J lost 8 bases. CDR1 and CDR2 from the germline V gene are KGHSH and LQKENI. The CDR3 has 14 amino acids. The source is a young man in good health. The sample taken for sequencing was naive CD4+ T cells sorted from blood. Subset noted: CD45RA+ positively selected. The chain couples TRBV18 to TRBJ1-6; TRBD1 matches at 8 bases. This CDR3 is CASSRDRNYSPLHF. In DNA, the CDR3 is TGTGCCAGCTCGCGGGACAGGAATTATTCACCCCTCCACTTT.